Below are 24 T cell receptor beta chains sequenced from a single sample in a study of blood T cell repertoires in COVID-19. The table came from immunoSEQ multiplex PCR; TCRdb's copy has only in-frame clones and leaves some out. The sample records around 200,000 clones, around 90% being singletons. Sequences were obtained from peripheral blood. These receptor sequences come from a man aged 50 or older with acute or convalescent COVID-19.

The chain recombines TRBV7-9 with TRBJ2-1, with 8 bases lining up with TRBD2. This CDR3 has 13 residues. V lost 1 base, J lost 10 bases, and 3 bases stayed unmatched. From germline, CDR1 is SEHNR and CDR2 FQNEAQ (reference sequence). The CDR3 DNA is TGTGCCAGCAGCTTAGTGGTAGCGGGAGAGCAGTTCTTC. It is translated as CASSLVVAGEQFF.

V usage is TRBV28 and J usage is TRBJ1-3; D remains unclear. CDR1 is MDHEN and CDR2 is SYDVKM in the germline V gene. The length of the CDR3 is 15 residues. Trimming stripped 2 bases from V and 0 bases from J, with 8 bases between. This CDR3 is CASSLGQFSGNTIYF. CDR3 DNA sequence: TGTGCCAGCAGTTTAGGGCAGTTCTCTGGAAACACCATATATTTT.

The table lists this clone with a count of one. The chain combines TRBV5-1 with TRBJ2-3, with 8 bases identical to TRBD1. V lost 4 bases, J lost 5 bases, and 6 bases stayed unmatched. CDR3 size: 14 residues. Per the germline V gene, CDR1 is SGHRS and CDR2 is YFSETQ. This CDR3 is CASSPGQGVDTQYF. The DNA for the CDR3 is TGCGCCAGCAGCCCAGGACAGGGTGTAGATACGCAGTATTTT.

The chain joins TRBV29-1 to TRBJ2-7, with a possible D match to TRBD2 (5 bases). This CDR3 spans 12 amino acids. Germline CDR1 reads SQVTM; CDR2 reads ANQGSEA. Trimming stripped 6 bases from V and 0 bases from J, with 9 bases between. CDR3 DNA: TGCAGCGTACTAGAACCCTCCTACGAGCAGTACTTC. Residues: CSVLEPSYEQYF.

This clone occurred a few times. This chain links TRBV11-2 with TRBJ1-1, with D possibly TRBD1 on 6 matching bases. Germline V gene lookup returns CDR1 SGHAT and CDR2 FQNNGV. This CDR3 is built from 14 residues. Trimming took 5 bases from V and 4 from J, leaving 14 bases between them. This CDR3 is CASSPLTGGTEAFF. The CDR3 coding sequence is TGTGCCAGCAGCCCATTGACAGGAGGCACTGAAGCTTTCTTT.

The chain recombines TRBV11-1 with TRBJ1-1; D might be TRBD1 (6 bases). Germline V lookup: CDR1 SGHAT, CDR2 FQDESV (reference sequence). The CDR3 length is 14 residues. Trimming took off 5 bases at V and 6 bases at J, with 16 bases between the two ends. CDR3 bases: TGTGCCAGCAGCCTCGGGGGGGCAACGGCTGAAGCTTTCTTT. Translated: CASSLGGATAEAFF.

This sequence joins TRBV28 and TRBJ1-3, with TRBD1 matching over 8 bases. The CDR3 has 12 residues. V lost 11 bases, J lost 5 bases, and 5 bases stayed unmatched. The germline CDR1 and CDR2 sequences are MDHEN and SYDVKM. The CDR3 region has the DNA TGTGCCTCCGGGACAGGCCGAAACACCATATATTTT. Protein product: CASGTGRNTIYF. The variable domain in full, with the rest retrieved from reference TRBV28 and TRBJ1-3, is DVKVTQSSRYLVKRTGEKVFLECVQDMDHENMFWYRQDPGLGLRLIYFSYDVKMKEKGDIPEGYSVSREKKERFSLILESASTNQTSMYLCASGTGRNTIYFGEGSWLTVV.

V gene TRBV27 combines with J gene TRBJ2-3; 10 bases line up with TRBD2. Germline V CDR1 and CDR2: MNHEY, SMNVEV (reference sequence). The CDR3 has 19 residues. With V trimmed by 3 bases and J by 5 bases, 17 bases remained unmatched. The CDR3 DNA sequence: TGTGCCAGCAGTTTGCAACACCTACTAGCGGGGAGGCAACAAGATACGCAGTATTTT. It yields the protein CASSLQHLLAGRQQDTQYF.

V and J are TRBV19 and TRBJ2-2; TRBD2 agrees at 12 bases. Per the germline V gene, CDR1 is LNHDA and CDR2 is SQIVND (reference sequence). The CDR3 runs to 17 residues. Unmatched junction bases numbered 14, after V lost 9 bases and J lost 6 bases. CDR3 protein: CASRNYATSGSPGELFF. CDR3 DNA: TGTGCCAGCCGAAACTACGCGACTAGCGGGAGTCCCGGGGAGCTGTTTTTT.

The genes are TRBV9 and TRBJ1-1; D call uncertain. CDR1 is SGDLS and CDR2 is YYNGEE in the germline V gene. The CDR3 totals 14 residues. Deletions cut 3 bases from V and 6 bases from J, with 15 bases between. CDR3 protein: CASSATALYAEAFF. The CDR3 DNA reads as TGTGCCAGCAGCGCCACAGCTCTCTACGCTGAAGCTTTCTTT.

V gene TRBV12-3 or TRBV12-4 combines with J gene TRBJ1-2; no clear D. CDR3 size: 12 residues. V dropped 2 bases and J dropped 6 bases, with 7 bases sitting between them. The CDR3 sequence is CASSLNEDGYTF. CDR3 in DNA: TGTGCCAGCAGTTTAAACGAGGATGGCTACACCTTC.

The CDR3 DNA follows: TGTGCCAGCAGTTCCGGGGGGAGAATGTCTCAGCCCCAGCATTTT. Translating it yields CASSSGGRMSQPQHF. The genes are TRBV6-2 or TRBV6-3 and TRBJ1-5; the D gene is possibly TRBD1 (5 bases). Germline V gene data show CDR1 as MNHEY and CDR2 as SVGEGT. The CDR3 runs to 15 residues. V was trimmed by 4 bases and J by 6 bases, leaving 16 bases between them.

This clone was counted between two and nine times. This chain links TRBV9 with TRBJ2-1; 10 nucleotides align to TRBD2. In germline, CDR1 is SGDLS, CDR2 YYNGEE. The CDR3 consists of 15 residues. The trim removed 1 base at V and 2 bases at J, leaving 0 bases unmatched. CDR3 DNA sequence: TGTGCCAGCAGCGTAAGCGGGAGGGCCTACAATGAGCAGTTCTTC. This sequence encodes CASSVSGRAYNEQFF.

The chain links TRBV12-5 to TRBJ2-1; 13 positions agree with TRBD2. Germline V lookup: CDR1 LGHNT, CDR2 FRNRAP. V gave up 0 bases and J gave up 9 bases; unmatched junction bases: 8. There are 17 residues in the CDR3. The CDR3 protein is CASGLVLGLAGVGEQFF. DNA of the CDR3: TGTGCTAGTGGTTTGGTACTTGGACTAGCGGGAGTGGGTGAGCAGTTCTTC.

J is TRBJ2-3 and V is TRBV3-1 (or the pseudogene TRBV3-2); TRBD2 matches at 15 bases. The CDR3 runs to 20 residues. The trim removed 0 bases at V and 0 bases at J, leaving 7 bases unmatched. CDR1 and CDR2 (germline): LGHDT, YNNKEL (reference sequence). Here the CDR3 reads CASSQEPAGLAGGSTDTQYF. CDR3 nucleotides: TGTGCCAGCAGCCAAGAGCCGGCGGGACTAGCGGGGGGTAGCACAGATACGCAGTATTTT.

The table lists this clone with a count of one. This chain connects TRBV2 to TRBJ1-2; 9 nucleotides agree with TRBD1. This CDR3 contains 14 residues. Germline V gene sequence: CDR1 SNHLY, CDR2 FYNNEI. V shed 5 bases, J shed 4 bases, and the junction held 5 bases outside the gene matches. DNA of the CDR3: TGTGCCAGCAGTCTGACAGGGGGGGGCTATGGCTACACCTTC. This gives the protein CASSLTGGGYGYTF. Looking up the rest from reference TRBV2 and TRBJ1-2 gives the full variable domain: EPEVTQTPSHQVTQMGQEVILRCVPISNHLYFYWYRQILGQKVEFLVSFYNNEISEKSEIFDDQFSVERPDGSNFTLKIRSTKLEDSAMYFCASSLTGGGYGYTFGSGTRLTVV.

The CDR3 here is CASSMGLAGKNTGELFF. The CDR3 nucleotides read TGTGCCAGTAGTATGGGACTAGCGGGAAAGAACACCGGGGAGCTGTTTTTT. The chain couples TRBV19 to TRBJ2-2; 13 bases agree with TRBD2. This CDR3 is 17 amino acids long. The V and J ends lost 3 bases and 1 base, in that order; junction bases with no gene match: 2. In germline, CDR1 is LNHDA, CDR2 SQIVND (reference sequence).

V usage is TRBV11-2 and J usage is TRBJ2-1, with D maybe TRBD2 (5 bases). V gave up 4 bases and J gave up 0 bases, with 10 bases separating them. CDR1 SGHAT and CDR2 FQNNGV come from the germline V gene. This CDR3 has 15 residues. As DNA, the CDR3 is TGTGCCAGCAGCTCTCGGACTGGCTCCTACAATGAGCAGTTCTTC. It codes for CASSSRTGSYNEQFF.

The chain employs TRBV3-1 (or the pseudogene TRBV3-2) and TRBJ2-2; 12 bases match TRBD1. CDR1 is LGHDT, CDR2 YNNKEL, per germline (reference sequence). The CDR3 is made up of 17 amino acids. The ends lost 6 bases at V and 9 bases at J; junction bases unmatched: 14. CDR3 DNA: TGTGCCAGCAGATGGGACAGGGGGCGACGCTCAGCCAGGGAGCTGTTTTTT. As protein: CASRWDRGRRSARELFF.

This chain connects TRBV3-1 (or the pseudogene TRBV3-2) to TRBJ2-7; no definite D call. CDR3 length equals 12 residues. Trimming took off 3 bases at V and 3 bases at J, with 6 bases between the two ends. Germline V gene data show CDR1 as LGHDT and CDR2 as YNNKEL (reference sequence). CDR3 in amino acids: CASSQGRYEQYV. The CDR3 DNA reads as TGTGCCAGCAGCCAGGGCCGCTACGAGCAGTACGTC.

This clone was observed once. The chain uses TRBV30 and TRBJ2-4; 7 bases fit TRBD2. V lost 0 bases, J lost 1 base, and 0 bases stayed unmatched. The CDR3 is 14 residues long. Germline values: CDR1 GTSNPN, CDR2 SVGIG (reference sequence). CDR3 residues: CAWSVGGAKNIQYF. The CDR3 DNA follows: TGTGCCTGGAGTGTGGGGGGGGCCAAAAACATTCAGTACTTC. The whole variable domain, filled in from reference TRBV30 and TRBJ2-4, reads SQTIHQWPATLVQPVGSPLSLECTVEGTSNPNLYWYRQAAGRGLQLLFYSVGIGQISSEVPQNLSASRPQDRQFILSSKKLLLSDSGFYLCAWSVGGAKNIQYFGAGTRLSVL.

The chain couples TRBV16 to TRBJ2-2, with D perhaps matching TRBD1 (6 bases). The CDR3 is made up of 15 amino acids. Germline assignment: CDR1 KGHSY and CDR2 FQNENV. V shed 7 bases and J shed 1 base, with 13 bases lying between them. The CDR3 DNA sequence: TGTGCCAGCACAGAAGTGGGACAGAACACCGGGGAGCTGTTTTTT. It codes for CASTEVGQNTGELFF.

V is TRBV4-3 and J is TRBJ2-3, with D hard to call. V gave up 4 bases and J gave up 0 bases, with 11 bases separating them. The CDR3 consists of 15 residues. Germline CDR1 is LGHNA and CDR2 is YSLEER. The CDR3 DNA reads TGCGCCAGCAGCCCTTCTTCTACTAGCACAGATACGCAGTATTTT. Translating gives CASSPSSTSTDTQYF.

In its sample, this clone was seen once. The J gene is TRBJ2-2, the V gene TRBV27, with 12 bases identical to TRBD1. V was clipped by 5 bases and J by 4 bases; unmatched bases: 5. The CDR3 has 16 residues. Germline values: CDR1 MNHEY, CDR2 SMNVEV (reference sequence). CDR3 DNA: TGTGCCAGCAGTCCGGGACAGGGGGCGGGCACCGGGGAGCTGTTTTTT. Translating gives CASSPGQGAGTGELFF.